This entry lists 23 T cell receptor beta chains sequenced from one sample in a study of blood T cell repertoires in COVID-19. Method: immunoSEQ multiplex PCR; TCRdb's copy keeps in-frame clones and lacks some. Found here are fewer than 90,000 clones, roughly 88% of them singletons; the top ten hold 1.9%. The sample comprised peripheral blood. These receptor sequences come from a woman aged 80 or over with active or convalescent COVID-19.

The chain combines TRBV19 with TRBJ1-1; TRBD1 aligns across 10 bases. V was pared by 7 bases and J by 4 bases, with 12 bases of the junction left unmatched. The germline V gene has CDR1 LNHDA and CDR2 SQIVND (reference sequence). The CDR3 runs 16 residues. The CDR3 DNA reads TGTGCCAGTACCCTCCAGACAGGGGGCTTGGGCACTGAAGCTTTCTTT. Encoded protein: CASTLQTGGLGTEAFF.

This chain joins TRBV10-3 and TRBJ2-5, with TRBD2 matching over 11 bases. This CDR3 is built from 17 residues. The ends lost 4 bases at V and 5 bases at J; junction bases unmatched: 12. The germline V gene encodes CDR1 ENHRY and CDR2 SYGVKD. CDR3 sequence: CAISAVGSGGEGETQYF. As DNA, the CDR3 is TGTGCCATCAGTGCGGTTGGTAGCGGGGGGGAGGGGGAGACCCAGTACTTC.

The rearrangement uses TRBV29-1 and TRBJ2-7, with a possible D match to TRBD2 (5 bases). CDR3 length: 11 residues. Trimming left V 1 base short and J 9 bases short, with 10 bases between. Germline CDR1 SQVTM, CDR2 ANQGSEA. CDR3 loop: CSVEVSAGQYF. CDR3 sequence (DNA): TGCAGCGTTGAAGTGTCGGCGGGGCAGTACTTC.

This clone showed up just a few times. V and J are TRBV5-1 and TRBJ1-2, with D maybe TRBD1 (5 bases). The CDR3 extends over 15 amino acids. V was pared by 4 bases and J by 4 bases, with 17 bases between. Germline values: CDR1 SGHRS, CDR2 YFSETQ. Written as DNA, the CDR3 is TGCGCCAGCAGCCCTGAGACAGCGACGATCTATGGCTACACCTTC. Amino acids: CASSPETATIYGYTF.

The gene calls are TRBV24-1 and TRBJ2-7; TRBD1 aligns across 10 bases. Germline trimming cut 9 bases from V and 5 bases from J; bases unmatched to any gene: 12. CDR1 is KGHDR, CDR2 SFDVKD, per germline. The CDR3 sequence is 15 residues long. CDR3 bases: TGTGCCACCCAGACAGGGGGCGCAAGTAAGAACGAGCAGTACTTC. It yields the protein CATQTGGASKNEQYF.

This chain connects TRBV7-2 to TRBJ2-7, with TRBD1 matching 7 bases. Germline CDR1 is SGHTA and CDR2 is FQGNSA. The CDR3 spans 16 residues. V gave up 4 bases and J gave up 0 bases; unmatched junction bases: 9. The CDR3 nucleotides read TGTGCCAGCAGCTCCCGGGACAGTGTCATCTCCTACGAGCAGTACTTC. Residues: CASSSRDSVISYEQYF.

The table lists this clone with a count of one. The rearrangement joins TRBV5-4 to TRBJ1-1; the match to TRBD1 covers 8 bases. The CDR3 runs to 13 residues. The germline V gene has CDR1 SGHNT and CDR2 YYREEE (reference sequence). Trimming at V came to 6 bases and at J to 2 bases, leaving 3 bases not matched to a gene. CDR3 protein: CASNAGGNTEAFF. The CDR3 nucleotides read TGTGCCAGCAACGCAGGGGGCAACACTGAAGCTTTCTTT.

This chain uses TRBV5-4 with TRBJ2-7; tentatively, D is TRBD1 (6 bases). The CDR3 has 13 amino acids. Per the germline V gene, CDR1 is SGHNT and CDR2 is YYREEE (reference sequence). V gave up 2 bases and J gave up 3 bases, with 9 bases separating them. The CDR3 DNA follows: TGTGCCAGCAGCTTCCGGGACAACTACGAGCAGTACTTC. This codes for CASSFRDNYEQYF.

V gene TRBV12-3 or TRBV12-4 combines with J gene TRBJ2-5, with D tentatively TRBD1 (6 bases). V lost 11 bases to trimming and J lost 5 bases, with 15 bases between them. The CDR3 totals 12 residues. CDR3 coding DNA: TGTGCCGGATCAGGGGCCCAGGAGACCCAGTACTTC. Its translation: CAGSGAQETQYF.

The chain couples TRBV7-9 to TRBJ2-3; D unresolved. CDR1 is SEHNR, CDR2 FQNEAQ, per germline (reference sequence). The CDR3 totals 11 residues. The germline V and J ends were trimmed by 9 bases and 2 bases, with 6 bases remaining between them. The CDR3 region is CASSYTDTQYF. In DNA, the CDR3 is TGTGCCAGTTCTTACACAGATACGCAGTATTTT.

The gene calls are TRBV5-1 and TRBJ1-2; D not resolved. The V gene's germline CDR1 is SGHRS and CDR2 YFSETQ. Trimming stripped 1 base from V and 3 bases from J, with 10 bases between. This CDR3 is 14 amino acids long. CDR3 region: CASSLSADHYGYTF. CDR3 DNA: TGCGCCAGCAGCTTGAGCGCAGACCACTATGGCTACACCTTC.

The V call is TRBV7-2, the J call TRBJ2-7; 9 positions match TRBD1. CDR1 and CDR2 from the germline V gene are SGHTA and FQGNSA. V lost 5 bases and J lost 5; bases outside the gene matches: 10. The CDR3 contains 15 residues. For the CDR3, the DNA is TGTGCCAGCAGCATCGTCGGGACAGGGAACAACGAGCAGTACTTC. Residues: CASSIVGTGNNEQYF.

The chain has TRBV29-1 and TRBJ2-1; maybe TRBD2 (7 bases). The CDR3 has 13 residues. CDR1 is SQVTM, CDR2 ANQGSEA, per germline. V lost 7 bases, J lost 9 bases, and 19 bases lay in between. The CDR3 loop reads CSAEGGLGPEQFF. DNA for the CDR3: TGCAGCGCCGAGGGGGGGCTTGGTCCTGAGCAGTTCTTC.

The chain couples TRBV19 to TRBJ2-3; TRBD1 matches at 10 bases. Per germline, CDR1 LNHDA and CDR2 SQIVND (reference sequence). V dropped 4 bases and J dropped 1; count of bases not matched to a gene: 5. The CDR3 spans 16 residues. The CDR3 sequence: CASSSPGTGGTDTQYF. The CDR3 DNA reads as TGTGCCAGTAGTAGCCCTGGGACAGGGGGCACAGATACGCAGTATTTT.

This chain links TRBV9 with TRBJ1-1, with a possible D match to TRBD1 (5 bases). Germline lookup yields CDR1 SGDLS and CDR2 YYNGEE. The V and J ends lost 1 base and 3 bases respectively, with 13 bases between them. The CDR3 runs 15 residues. CDR3 amino acids: CASSVSLGDYTEAFF. In DNA, the CDR3 is TGTGCCAGCAGCGTAAGTTTGGGGGACTACACTGAAGCTTTCTTT. The entire variable domain, with the rest obtained from reference TRBV9 and TRBJ1-1, is as follows: DSGVTQTPKHLITATGQRVTLRCSPRSGDLSVYWYQQSLDQGLQFLIQYYNGEERAKGNILERFSAQQFPDLHSELNLSSLELGDSALYFCASSVSLGDYTEAFFGQGTRLTVV.

J is TRBJ2-3 and V is TRBV2, with TRBD1 identical over 10 bases. With 6 bases clipped from V and 3 bases from J, the junction kept 6 bases outside the gene matches. Germline loops: CDR1 SNHLY, CDR2 FYNNEI. The CDR3 has 15 amino acids. The CDR3 DNA sequence: TGTGCCAGCAGCCTCGGGACAGGGGTAACAGATACGCAGTATTTT. This encodes CASSLGTGVTDTQYF.

This chain connects TRBV10-1 to TRBJ1-1; no clear D gene. V was shortened by 3 bases and J by 2 bases, with 10 bases between the two germline ends. CDR1 and CDR2 (germline): WNHNN, SYGVQD (reference sequence). The CDR3 consists of 14 residues. CDR3 coding DNA: TGCGCCAGCAGTGACCACGACTTAAACACTGAAGCTTTCTTT. It yields the protein CASSDHDLNTEAFF.

The V gene is TRBV3-1 (or the pseudogene TRBV3-2), the J gene TRBJ2-7, with 8 bases aligning to TRBD2. Trimming cost V 7 bases and J 5 bases; bases outside gene matches: 7. Germline V gene sequence: CDR1 LGHDT, CDR2 YNNKEL (reference sequence). This CDR3 has 13 amino acids. The CDR3 bases are TGTGCCAGCACAGCGGGGGCCGGAGACGAGCAGTACTTC. It translates to CASTAGAGDEQYF.

This clone came up once. The chain uses TRBV6-6 and TRBJ2-7, with 11 bases fitting TRBD2. The length of the CDR3 is 15 residues. The germline CDR1 and CDR2 sequences are MNHNY and SVGAGI (reference sequence). Unmatched junction bases numbered 6, after V lost 5 bases and J lost 3 bases. The DNA for the CDR3 is TGTGCCAGCAGTCCTTATAGCGGGGGGGACTACGAGCAGTACTTC. Its translation is CASSPYSGGDYEQYF.

This clone was picked up one time. The genes are TRBV7-6 and TRBJ2-1; 11 nucleotides match TRBD2. J was trimmed by 5 bases and V by 5 bases; bases with no gene match: 11. This CDR3 is built from 17 residues. Germline V gene sequence: CDR1 SGHVS, CDR2 FNYEAQ. The CDR3 DNA follows: TGTGCCAGCAGCAACGGCTTGACTAGCGGGGTCGACAATGAGCAGTTCTTC. Its protein product is CASSNGLTSGVDNEQFF.

J is TRBJ2-1 and V is TRBV10-2, with 14 bases fitting TRBD2. V lost 8 bases to trimming and J lost 9 bases; unmatched junction nucleotides: 6. The CDR3 consists of 14 residues. From germline, CDR1 is WSHSY and CDR2 SAAADI. CDR3 protein: CASGGLAGVSEQFF. The CDR3 nucleotides read TGCGCCAGCGGGGGACTAGCGGGAGTTAGTGAGCAGTTCTTC.

The rearrangement links TRBV18 to TRBJ1-1; D might be TRBD1 (5 bases). Germline lookup yields CDR1 KGHSH and CDR2 LQKENI. Trimming shortened V by 2 bases and J by 0 bases, and 13 bases separated the two germline ends. This CDR3 contains 16 residues. CDR3 loop: CASSPTHQGLNTEAFF. In nucleotides, the CDR3 is TGTGCCAGCTCACCAACTCATCAGGGTCTGAACACTGAAGCTTTCTTT.

This chain uses TRBV10-3 with TRBJ2-5; possible D gene TRBD1, 6 bases. CDR1 ENHRY and CDR2 SYGVKD come from the germline V gene. Trimming took 3 bases from V and 0 from J, leaving 8 bases between them. CDR3 length: 14 amino acids. The CDR3 sequence is CAISDWGHQETQYF. Written as DNA, the CDR3 is TGTGCCATCAGTGATTGGGGGCACCAAGAGACCCAGTACTTC.